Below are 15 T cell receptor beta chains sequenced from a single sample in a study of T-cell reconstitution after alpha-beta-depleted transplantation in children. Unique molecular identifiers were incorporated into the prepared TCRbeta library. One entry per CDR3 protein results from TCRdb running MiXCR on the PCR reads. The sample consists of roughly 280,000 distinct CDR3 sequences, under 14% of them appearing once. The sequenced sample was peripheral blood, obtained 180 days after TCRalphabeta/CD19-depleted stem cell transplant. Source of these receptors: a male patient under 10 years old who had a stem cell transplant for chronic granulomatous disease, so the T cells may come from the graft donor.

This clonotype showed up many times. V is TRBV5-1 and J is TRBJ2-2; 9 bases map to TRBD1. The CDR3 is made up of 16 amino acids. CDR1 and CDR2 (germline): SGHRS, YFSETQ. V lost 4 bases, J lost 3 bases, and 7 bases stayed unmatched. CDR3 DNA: TGCGCCAGCAGCCCGACCGGGACAGGGTACACCGGGGAGCTGTTTTTT. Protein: CASSPTGTGYTGELFF.

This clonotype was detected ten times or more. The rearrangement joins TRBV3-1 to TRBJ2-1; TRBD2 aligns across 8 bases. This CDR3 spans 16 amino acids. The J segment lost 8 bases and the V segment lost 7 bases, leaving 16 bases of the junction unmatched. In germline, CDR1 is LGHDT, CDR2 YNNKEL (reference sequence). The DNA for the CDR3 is TGTGCCAGCAAGGTAGGGAGCGGGAGAAGTTTCGATGAGCAGTTCTTC. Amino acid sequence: CASKVGSGRSFDEQFF.

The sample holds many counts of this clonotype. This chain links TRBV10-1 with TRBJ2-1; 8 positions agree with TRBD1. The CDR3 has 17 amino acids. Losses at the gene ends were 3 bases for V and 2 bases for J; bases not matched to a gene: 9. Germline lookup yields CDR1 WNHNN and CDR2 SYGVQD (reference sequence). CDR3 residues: CASSDPPGTGAYNEQFF. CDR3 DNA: TGCGCCAGCAGTGACCCGCCCGGGACAGGAGCCTACAATGAGCAGTTCTTC.

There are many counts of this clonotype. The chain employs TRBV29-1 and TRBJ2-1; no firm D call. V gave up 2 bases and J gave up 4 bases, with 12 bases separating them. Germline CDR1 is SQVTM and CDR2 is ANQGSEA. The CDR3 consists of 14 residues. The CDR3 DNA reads TGCAGCGTTGAACCTCGCGAGAGATACAATGAGCAGTTCTTC. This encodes CSVEPRERYNEQFF.

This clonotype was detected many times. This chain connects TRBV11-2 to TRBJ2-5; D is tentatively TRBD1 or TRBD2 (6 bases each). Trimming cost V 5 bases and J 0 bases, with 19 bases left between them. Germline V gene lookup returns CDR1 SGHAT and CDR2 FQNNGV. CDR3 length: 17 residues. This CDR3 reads CASSQGLREKYQETQYF. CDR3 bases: TGTGCCAGCAGCCAGGGGTTGCGGGAAAAGTACCAAGAGACCCAGTACTTC. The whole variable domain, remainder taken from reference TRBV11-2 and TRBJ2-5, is EAGVAQSPRYKIIEKRQSVAFWCNPISGHATLYWYQQILGQGPKLLIQFQNNGVVDDSQLPKDRFSAERLKGVDSTLKIQPAKLEDSAVYLCASSQGLREKYQETQYFGPGTRLLVL.

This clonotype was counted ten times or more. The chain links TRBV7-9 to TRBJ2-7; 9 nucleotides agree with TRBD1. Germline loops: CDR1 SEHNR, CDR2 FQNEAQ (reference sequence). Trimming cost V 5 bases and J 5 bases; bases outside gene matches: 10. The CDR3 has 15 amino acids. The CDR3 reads CASSPTGTGSDEQYF. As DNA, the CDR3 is TGTGCCAGCAGCCCGACCGGGACAGGGTCGGACGAGCAGTACTTC.

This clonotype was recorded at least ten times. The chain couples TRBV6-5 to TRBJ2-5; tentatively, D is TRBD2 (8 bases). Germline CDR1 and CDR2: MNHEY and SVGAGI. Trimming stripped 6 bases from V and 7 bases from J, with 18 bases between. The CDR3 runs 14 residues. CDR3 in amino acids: CASRLTGAGGTQYF. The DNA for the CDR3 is TGTGCCAGCAGGTTAACAGGGGCGGGAGGGACCCAGTACTTC.

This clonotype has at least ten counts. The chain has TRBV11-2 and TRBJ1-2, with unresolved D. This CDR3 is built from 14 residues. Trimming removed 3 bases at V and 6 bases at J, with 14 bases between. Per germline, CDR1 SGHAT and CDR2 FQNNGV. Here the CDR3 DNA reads TGTGCCAGCAGCTTCGCGATTACTATGGATGGCTACACCTTC. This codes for CASSFAITMDGYTF.

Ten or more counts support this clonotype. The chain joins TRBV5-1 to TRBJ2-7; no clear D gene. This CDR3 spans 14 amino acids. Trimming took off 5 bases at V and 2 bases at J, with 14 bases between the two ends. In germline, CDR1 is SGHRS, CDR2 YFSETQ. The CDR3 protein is CASRLVGATYEQYF. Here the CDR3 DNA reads TGCGCCAGCAGGCTCGTAGGTGCGACCTACGAGCAGTACTTC.

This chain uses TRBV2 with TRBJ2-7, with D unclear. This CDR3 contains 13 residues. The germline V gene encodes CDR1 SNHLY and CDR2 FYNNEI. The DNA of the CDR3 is TGTGTTAGCTGGGTAGCCAGTTCCTACGAGCAGTACTTC. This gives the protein CVSWVASSYEQYF.

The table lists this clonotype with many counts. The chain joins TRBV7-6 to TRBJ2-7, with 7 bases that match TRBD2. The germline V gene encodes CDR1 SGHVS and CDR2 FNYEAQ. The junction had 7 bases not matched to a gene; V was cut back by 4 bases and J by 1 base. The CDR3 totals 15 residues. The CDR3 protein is CASSYELAASYEQYF. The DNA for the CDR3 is TGTGCCAGCAGCTACGAGCTAGCGGCTTCCTACGAGCAGTACTTC.

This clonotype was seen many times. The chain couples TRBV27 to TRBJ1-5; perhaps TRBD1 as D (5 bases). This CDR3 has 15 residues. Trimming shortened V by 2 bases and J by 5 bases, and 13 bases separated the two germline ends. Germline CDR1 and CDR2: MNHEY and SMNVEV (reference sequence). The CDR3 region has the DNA TGTGCCAGCAGTTTAAAGGGGCGTCTGGATCAGCCCCAGCATTTT. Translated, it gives CASSLKGRLDQPQHF.

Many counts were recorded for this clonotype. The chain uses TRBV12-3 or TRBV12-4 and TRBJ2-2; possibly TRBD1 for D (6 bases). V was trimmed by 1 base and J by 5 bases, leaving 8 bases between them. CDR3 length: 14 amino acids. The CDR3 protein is CASSLVGGTGELFF. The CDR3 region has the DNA TGTGCCAGCAGTTTAGTAGGGGGAACCGGGGAGCTGTTTTTT.

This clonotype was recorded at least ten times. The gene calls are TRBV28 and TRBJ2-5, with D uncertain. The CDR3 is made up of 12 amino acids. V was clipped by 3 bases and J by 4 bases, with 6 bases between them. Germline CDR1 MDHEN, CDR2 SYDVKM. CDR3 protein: CASSFLRETQYF. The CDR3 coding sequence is TGTGCCAGCAGTTTCCTTCGAGAGACCCAGTACTTC.

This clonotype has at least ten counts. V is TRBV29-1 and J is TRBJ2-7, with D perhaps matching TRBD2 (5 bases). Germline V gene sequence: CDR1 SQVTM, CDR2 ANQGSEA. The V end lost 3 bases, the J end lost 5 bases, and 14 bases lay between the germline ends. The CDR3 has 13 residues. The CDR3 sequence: CSVDGLNRDEQYF. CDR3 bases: TGCAGCGTTGACGGACTTAACCGGGACGAGCAGTACTTC.